This T cell receptor beta chain was found in a study of human T cells and chemical hapten exposure. Documented time point: patch test 1, 2 weeks after DPC sensitization. Treatment reported: therapeutic diphenylcyclopropenone sensitization with weekly scalp DPC. Blood draws came before every patch-test application. The study enrolled 18 to 70-year-old alopecia patients suitable for DPC. The CDR3 loop spans 12 amino acids. Germline CDR1 DFQATT, CDR2 SNEGSKA (reference sequence). Trimming removed 1 base at V and 7 bases at J, with 10 bases between. From the RACE reads, TCRdb called clonotypes with MiXCR, one entry per CDR3 protein. The sample lists roughly 160,000 distinct CDR3 sequences, 14% occurring once.

Source: whole blood, taken in connection with sensitization to the hapten diphenylcyclopropenone (DPC). This chain links TRBV20-1 with TRBJ2-5; D unresolved. This TCR derives from a woman in her twenties or thirties with alopecia areata. Some clones in this sample may be carry-over from other donors' samples. The CDR3 bases are TGCAGTGCTAGAGGTGTACCGGGGACCCAGTACTTC. Protein: CSARGVPGTQYF.